The following is a T cell receptor beta chain sequence with its context. Its antigen is still unknown. The data were taken from a study of beta chain features in type 1 diabetes. The isolated RNA, all of it, was reverse transcribed, so expressed TCRB transcripts were what got sequenced. The read count averaged approximately 3.5 million across naive, central memory and regulatory T cell samples. TCRdb's copy holds only in-frame clones and misses some; the assay was immunoSEQ multiplex PCR. The repertoire holds 150,000 to 200,000 clones, with roughly 9% as singletons. The trim removed 5 bases at V and 4 bases at J, leaving 5 bases unmatched. This CDR3 contains 15 residues. CDR1 and CDR2 from the germline V gene are SGHVS and FNYEAQ. All sorted populations exceeded 95% purity. Findings of the study overall: In every one of the four CD4+ subsets, TCRB CDR3s were moderately but significantly shorter in Type 1 diabetes patients. In patients and controls equally, PCR might favor templates that are shorter. A closer apparent resemblance between naive, central memory and Treg TCRB repertoires was seen in patients than in healthy donors.

Sequenced: central memory CD4+ T cells from blood. This clonotype originated in a woman aged 25 to 39 with type 1 diabetes. The rearrangement joins TRBV7-6 to TRBJ2-5; 12 bases fit TRBD2. CDR3 DNA sequence: TGTGCCAGCAGCCGGAGGACTAGCGGGGTAGAGACCCAGTACTTC. Amino acids: CASSRRTSGVETQYF.